This entry lists 6 T cell receptor beta chains sequenced from one sample in a study of cytomegalovirus exposure and HLA in healthy donors (dated by TCRdb to about 2017). Libraries came from the immunoSEQ multiplex PCR assay. For the multiplex PCR, a mixture combining 60 forward primers for TCR Vbeta segments and 13 reverse primers for TCR Jbeta segments was used. Sourced from immuneACCESS, this table was stored by TCRdb with only in-frame sequences that have V and J called. A share of the clones is absent; for the studies checked, an unresolved V gene accounts for under half, and the remainder has no known explanation. The sample table contains 150,000 to 160,000 clones; only one count was recorded for approximately 69% of them. Clones ranked in the top ten supply under 2.5% of the sample. What was sequenced was PBMCs. The receptors stem from a man younger than 45 in good health and CMV-seronegative.

The chain combines TRBV7-9 with TRBJ2-5; 7 nucleotides match TRBD1. With 5 bases clipped from V and 1 base from J, the junction kept 4 bases outside the gene matches. The length of the CDR3 is 14 residues. Germline V gene lookup returns CDR1 SEHNR and CDR2 FQNEAQ (reference sequence). In DNA, the CDR3 is TGTGCCAGCAGCCCCGGGACAGCCCAAGAGACCCAGTACTTC. As protein: CASSPGTAQETQYF.

This clone was detected only once. This chain uses TRBV15 with TRBJ2-2; D gene unclear. Between the trimmed V and J ends, which lost 1 base and 8 bases, there was a span of 11 bases. From germline, CDR1 is LNHNV and CDR2 YYDKDF (reference sequence). The CDR3 contains 14 residues. CDR3 sequence reads: CATSRASLAGELFF. CDR3 coding DNA: TGTGCCACCAGCAGAGCATCCTTGGCTGGGGAGCTGTTTTTT.

The chain uses TRBV29-1 and TRBJ2-5; 9 nucleotides align to TRBD1. The CDR3 contains 14 residues. The V segment lost 7 bases and the J segment 0 bases; nucleotides outside the gene matches: 6. Germline CDR1 SQVTM, CDR2 ANQGSEA. The CDR3, as DNA: TGCAGCGGCCGGGACAGGGAAAACCAAGAGACCCAGTACTTC. It yields the protein CSGRDRENQETQYF.

CDR3 loop: CASRSNTGGSYEQYF. The CDR3 DNA reads TGTGCCAGCAGGTCCAACACAGGCGGCTCCTACGAGCAGTACTTC. The genes are TRBV6-5 and TRBJ2-7; the D gene is possibly TRBD1 (5 bases). Deletions cut 6 bases from V and 0 bases from J, with 15 bases between. This CDR3 region has 15 residues. From germline, CDR1 is MNHEY and CDR2 SVGAGI.

This clone was seen only once. The sample holds other DNA sequences that translate to the same CDR3. The genes are TRBV11-2 and TRBJ1-2; 7 positions agree with TRBD1. This CDR3 region has 11 residues. CDR1 and CDR2 from the germline V gene are SGHAT and FQNNGV. V shed 3 bases and J 8 bases; nucleotides not matched to a gene: 0. The CDR3 spells CASSFRGGYTF. Written as DNA, the CDR3 is TGTGCCAGCAGCTTCAGGGGGGGCTACACCTTC. The complete variable domain, with remaining parts taken from reference TRBV11-2 and TRBJ1-2, reads EAGVAQSPRYKIIEKRQSVAFWCNPISGHATLYWYQQILGQGPKLLIQFQNNGVVDDSQLPKDRFSAERLKGVDSTLKIQPAKLEDSAVYLCASSFRGGYTFGSGTRLTVV.

The CDR3: CATSRGTGLGNTEAFF. Written as DNA, the CDR3 is TGTGCCACCAGCAGAGGCACAGGGCTTGGGAACACTGAAGCTTTCTTT. J is TRBJ1-1 and V is TRBV15, with TRBD1 as a possible D gene (6 bases). Germline V CDR1 and CDR2: LNHNV, YYDKDF (reference sequence). The CDR3 loop spans 16 amino acids. With 1 base removed from V and 1 base from J, the gap between germline ends came to 13 bases.